This TCR beta chain was obtained from a study of cytomegalovirus exposure and HLA in healthy donors. Findings and limits, study-wide: When presence/absence was analysed, sequencing depth was taken to be roughly uniform across donors. Rare TCR sequences dominated, though some public TCRs recurred in many donors. A likely sequencing artifact accounted for one observed cluster of highly shared sequence variants.

The CDR3 covers 17 residues. Germline assignment: CDR1 MDHEN and CDR2 SYDVKM. V was cut by 5 bases and J by 0 bases, with 17 bases left in between. The PCR had 60 Vbeta and 13 Jbeta primers. TCRdb's copy holds only in-frame clones and misses some; the assay was immunoSEQ multiplex PCR. The data contain over 80,000 clones, about four fifths of them singletons. Remarks on this clone: Its antigen is not known.

The gene calls are TRBV28 and TRBJ2-1; D may be TRBD2 (7 bases). The sequencing sample was made of PBMCs. This receptor was taken from a woman in her thirties or forties in good health and CMV-seronegative. The CDR3 DNA sequence: TGTGCCAGCAGTCGAGGGGGGGTGGGGAGCTCCTACAATGAGCAGTTCTTC. This sequence encodes CASSRGGVGSSYNEQFF.